These 14 T cell receptor beta chains share one sample of origin, sequenced in a study of CD8+ T cells in alopecia areata (dated by TCRdb to between 2018 and 2020). Library preparation employed the immunoSEQ multiplex PCR assay. RNA was extracted from all samples and reverse transcribed into cDNA as template for TCR sequencing. Here the immuneACCESS table is served through TCRdb, limited to in-frame sequences with V and J called. Missing clones are a known gap in these copies; in checked studies unresolved V genes cover under half, and the rest lacks a known reason. The sample records roughly 32,000 clones, roughly 58% of which are singletons. The top ten clones comprise roughly 17% of the sample. The material sequenced was NKG2D-high CD8+ T cells sorted from blood. This sample's cell subset or site label indicates: sorted CD8+ NKG2D-high blood T cells. The receptors were sampled from a human donor with alopecia areata.

J is TRBJ2-7 and V is TRBV6-6; D is perhaps TRBD1 or TRBD2 (5 bases each). The CDR3 contains 14 residues. V lost 8 bases to trimming and J lost 3 bases, with 17 bases between them. Germline CDR1 is MNHNY and CDR2 is SVGAGI (reference sequence). Here the CDR3 reads CASLSLGVLYEQYF. In DNA, the CDR3 is TGTGCCAGCCTGTCATTGGGGGTCCTCTACGAGCAGTACTTC.

The DNA for the CDR3 is TGCGCCAGCAGCCAAGATTGGGCAGGGGGCCTCTCCTACGAGCAGTACTTC. It yields the protein CASSQDWAGGLSYEQYF. The rearrangement links TRBV4-3 to TRBJ2-7; TRBD1 matches 8 bases. The germline CDR1 and CDR2 sequences are LGHNA and YSLEER. The CDR3 loop spans 17 amino acids. The J segment lost 0 bases and the V segment lost 0 bases, leaving 7 bases of the junction unmatched.

The V and J genes are TRBV7-9 and TRBJ2-1; TRBD2 matches at 10 bases. J was trimmed by 2 bases and V by 5 bases; bases with no gene match: 3. This CDR3 spans 15 amino acids. The germline V gene encodes CDR1 SEHNR and CDR2 FQNEAQ (reference sequence). DNA of the CDR3: TGTGCCAGCAGCCAGCGGGGGGGAACCTACAATGAGCAGTTCTTC. It translates to CASSQRGGTYNEQFF. The full variable domain, completed using reference TRBV7-9 and TRBJ2-1, is DTGVSQNPRHKITKRGQNVTFRCDPISEHNRLYWYRQTLGQGPEFLTYFQNEAQLEKSRLLSDRFSAERPKGSFSTLEIQRTEQGDSAMYLCASSQRGGTYNEQFFGPGTRLTVL.

This clone was observed once. Other nucleotide sequences in the sample specify the same CDR3. The rearrangement uses TRBV29-1 and TRBJ1-4, with D unclear. Germline V gene sequence: CDR1 SQVTM, CDR2 ANQGSEA. Trimming took off 5 bases at V and 8 bases at J, with 15 bases between the two ends. CDR3 length: 13 amino acids. The CDR3 region is CSVTHASSEKLFF. The CDR3 coding sequence is TGCAGCGTTACCCACGCCTCTTCAGAAAAACTGTTTTTT.

V gene TRBV29-1 combines with J gene TRBJ2-2, with D unresolved. The length of the CDR3 is 12 residues. Trimming left V 7 bases short and J 4 bases short, with 10 bases between. Germline loops: CDR1 SQVTM, CDR2 ANQGSEA. The CDR3 region is CSALWPTGELFF. CDR3 nucleotide sequence: TGCAGCGCCCTGTGGCCCACCGGGGAGCTGTTTTTT.

This sequence joins TRBV29-1 and TRBJ2-1, with D hard to call. CDR1 is SQVTM, CDR2 ANQGSEA, per germline. Trimming stripped 5 bases from V and 7 bases from J, with 15 bases between. The CDR3 has 13 residues. CDR3 amino acids: CSVYYQTPNEQFF. In DNA, the CDR3 is TGCAGCGTTTACTACCAGACCCCTAATGAGCAGTTCTTC.

This clone showed up just a few times. V usage is TRBV29-1 and J usage is TRBJ1-4; a weak D match, TRBD1 (5 bases). Germline V CDR1 and CDR2: SQVTM, ANQGSEA. Trimming shortened V by 4 bases and J by 10 bases, and 13 bases separated the two germline ends. The CDR3 length is 12 residues. The CDR3 protein is CSVVGDRGKLFF. The CDR3 bases are TGCAGCGTTGTCGGGGACCGCGGAAAACTGTTTTTT.

This chain uses TRBV6-5 with TRBJ2-7; 9 nucleotides match TRBD2. This CDR3 is built from 15 residues. Trimming at V came to 3 bases and at J to 3 bases, leaving 6 bases not matched to a gene. Germline CDR1 MNHEY, CDR2 SVGAGI. The CDR3 DNA is TGTGCCAGCAGTTATGCAGCGGGGGGAGACTACGAGCAGTACTTC. It is translated as CASSYAAGGDYEQYF.

The chain uses TRBV2 and TRBJ2-7; 8 bases align to TRBD1. V shed 8 bases and J 2 bases; nucleotides not matched to a gene: 2. In germline, CDR1 is SNHLY, CDR2 FYNNEI. The CDR3 is 12 residues long. CDR3 amino acids: CASVTGAYEQYF. CDR3 in DNA: TGTGCCAGCGTGACAGGGGCCTACGAGCAGTACTTC.

This rearrangement joins TRBV7-8 to TRBJ2-1, with 8 bases identical to TRBD2. V shed 5 bases, J shed 1 base, and the junction held 7 bases outside the gene matches. Germline CDR1 is SGHVS and CDR2 is FQNEAQ. The CDR3 has 16 residues. This CDR3 reads CASSLHIAGSYNEQFF. The CDR3 nucleotides are TGTGCCAGCAGCCTCCATATAGCGGGATCCTACAATGAGCAGTTCTTC.

This chain links TRBV15 with TRBJ2-1, with D maybe TRBD2 (5 bases). The germline V gene encodes CDR1 LNHNV and CDR2 YYDKDF (reference sequence). The CDR3 contains 14 residues. The ends were cut back, 1 base at V and 8 bases at J, with 12 bases in the middle. CDR3 region: CATSRAFIGDEQFF. The CDR3 coding sequence is TGTGCCACCAGCAGAGCTTTCATCGGGGATGAGCAGTTCTTC. Supplemented by reference TRBV15 and TRBJ2-1, the full variable domain reads DAMVIQNPRYQVTQFGKPVTLSCSQTLNHNVMYWYQQKSSQAPKLLFHYYDKDFNNEADTPDNFQSRRPNTSFCFLDIRSPGLGDTAMYLCATSRAFIGDEQFFGPGTRLTVL.

A single count supports this clone. This chain joins TRBV6-6 and TRBJ2-7; 7 bases are a match to TRBD1. CDR3 length: 16 amino acids. From germline, CDR1 is MNHNY and CDR2 SVGAGI (reference sequence). Trimming took 2 bases from V and 5 from J; bases not matched to a gene: 12. The CDR3 DNA reads as TGTGCCAGCAGTTACCCCCTAGGGGGCAATACCAACGAGCAGTACTTC. As protein: CASSYPLGGNTNEQYF.

This chain joins TRBV6-1 and TRBJ2-7; TRBD2 aligns across 7 bases. This CDR3 has 16 residues. Germline V gene lookup returns CDR1 MNHNS and CDR2 SASEGT. The V and J ends lost 4 bases and 0 bases, in that order; junction bases with no gene match: 9. In nucleotides, the CDR3 is TGTGCCAGCAGTGCTTCGCGGGAGACTAGCTCCTACGAGCAGTACTTC. Its translation: CASSASRETSSYEQYF.

The V and J genes are TRBV29-1 and TRBJ2-7; 13 positions match TRBD2. Germline V CDR1 and CDR2: SQVTM, ANQGSEA. The V gene end was trimmed by 5 bases and the J gene end by 1 base; junction bases not matched to a gene: 5. The CDR3 spans 15 residues. This chain's CDR3 is CSVKGLAGISYEQYF. DNA for the CDR3: TGCAGCGTTAAGGGACTAGCGGGGATTTCCTACGAGCAGTACTTC.